Each of the 8 T cell receptor beta chains below was sequenced from the same sample in a study of identifying expanded T cells in peripheral blood. Repertoires were generated with immunoSEQ multiplex PCR, while TCRdb's copy carries only in-frame clones and drops some. This sample has around 99,000 clones; around 90% occur once, and the top ten carry 8% to 9%. Sequencing was performed on blood. The receptors originated from a person aged 18 to 75 in good health.

V gene TRBV7-9 combines with J gene TRBJ2-5, with D perhaps TRBD1 or TRBD2 (5 bases each). The germline V and J ends were trimmed by 2 bases and 5 bases, with 12 bases remaining between them. Germline V gene sequence: CDR1 SEHNR, CDR2 FQNEAQ (reference sequence). This CDR3 has 14 residues. CDR3 DNA: TGTGCCAGCAGCTTACGGGGACGTCTGGAGACCCAGTACTTC. Translation gives CASSLRGRLETQYF.

The CDR3 sequence is CASSVGGTHLNEQFF. The CDR3 nucleotides read TGTGCCAGCAGCGTTGGCGGGACTCACCTCAATGAGCAGTTCTTC. This chain connects TRBV7-3 to TRBJ2-1, with a tentative D call TRBD2 (6 bases). The germline V and J ends were trimmed by 5 bases and 6 bases, with 17 bases remaining between them. Germline V CDR1 and CDR2: SGHTA, FQGTGA. CDR3 size: 15 residues. The full variable domain, completed using reference TRBV7-3 and TRBJ2-1, is GAGVSQTPSNKVTEKGKYVELRCDPISGHTALYWYRQSLGQGPEFLIYFQGTGAADDSGLPNDRFFAVRPEGSVSTLKIQRTERGDSAVYLCASSVGGTHLNEQFFGPGTRLTVL.

The chain is built from TRBV30 and TRBJ2-5; no clear D gene. Trimming shortened V by 4 bases and J by 4 bases, and 13 bases separated the two germline ends. This CDR3 has 13 amino acids. Germline values: CDR1 GTSNPN, CDR2 SVGIG (reference sequence). The CDR3 DNA reads as TGTGCCTGGACCTCCGGAGCCATAGAGACCCAGTACTTC. As protein: CAWTSGAIETQYF.

The chain carries TRBV7-3 and TRBJ2-1, with 7 bases fitting TRBD2. Germline CDR1 is SGHTA and CDR2 is FQGTGA. CDR3 length: 15 residues. V was pared by 5 bases and J by 0 bases, with 4 bases of the junction left unmatched. The CDR3 nucleotides are TGTGCCAGCAGCAAACTAGCGTCCTCCTACAATGAGCAGTTCTTC. This codes for CASSKLASSYNEQFF.

This CDR3 reads CASSTRWETQYF. CDR3 coding DNA: TGTGCCAGTAGTACGAGGTGGGAGACCCAGTACTTC. The chain has TRBV19 and TRBJ2-5; D is unresolved. V was trimmed by 4 bases and J by 5 bases, leaving 8 bases between them. The CDR3 sequence is 12 residues long. Germline V gene sequence: CDR1 LNHDA, CDR2 SQIVND (reference sequence).

The V call is TRBV28, the J call TRBJ1-5; tentatively, D is TRBD1 (6 bases). CDR3 size: 15 residues. V was trimmed by 3 bases and J by 7 bases, leaving 16 bases between them. The germline CDR1 and CDR2 sequences are MDHEN and SYDVKM. This chain's CDR3 is CASSFEGGRTQPQHF. CDR3 DNA: TGTGCCAGCAGTTTTGAGGGGGGCAGGACCCAGCCCCAGCATTTT.

This sequence joins TRBV27 and TRBJ2-1; possibly TRBD1 or TRBD2 for D (5 bases each). Germline V lookup: CDR1 MNHEY, CDR2 SMNVEV (reference sequence). V was shortened by 6 bases and J by 8 bases, with 23 bases between the two germline ends. The CDR3 has 16 amino acids. The CDR3 coding sequence is TGTGCCAGCAGAATCCGGGACCCGAGGGCGTCGGATGAGCAGTTCTTC. Translating it yields CASRIRDPRASDEQFF.

The CDR3 DNA reads as TGTGCCGGACGGTTAGCGAACAATGAGCAGTTCTTC. This sequence encodes CAGRLANNEQFF. The chain carries TRBV30 and TRBJ2-1, with D perhaps matching TRBD2 (5 bases). The germline V gene encodes CDR1 GTSNPN and CDR2 SVGIG (reference sequence). Trimming took 8 bases from V and 5 from J, leaving 13 bases between them. The CDR3 loop spans 12 amino acids.